A single sample gave rise to the 30 T cell receptor beta chains below, sequenced in a study of blood T cell repertoires in COVID-19. The table came from immunoSEQ multiplex PCR; TCRdb's copy has only in-frame clones and leaves some out. The data show around 460,000 clones, with about 90% seen just once and roughly 0.76% held by the top ten. The sequenced material came from peripheral blood. Receptor source: a man younger than 30 with COVID-19, enrolled during active disease.

The CDR3 bases are TGCGCCAGCAGCTTGGGGGCAGGGAACGAGCAGTACTTC. It specifies CASSLGAGNEQYF. The chain employs TRBV5-1 and TRBJ2-7; D may be TRBD1 (5 bases). Deletions cut 0 bases from V and 5 bases from J, with 9 bases between. The CDR3 spans 13 residues. Germline V gene sequence: CDR1 SGHRS, CDR2 YFSETQ. Drawing the rest from reference TRBV5-1 and TRBJ2-7, the complete variable domain is KAGVTQTPRYLIKTRGQQVTLSCSPISGHRSVSWYQQTPGQGLQFLFEYFSETQRNKGNFPGRFSGRQFSNSRSEMNVSTLELGDSALYLCASSLGAGNEQYFGPGTRLTVT.

The chain's CDR3 is CASSPFGSTEAFF. The CDR3 nucleotides read TGTGCCAGCTCGCCGTTCGGTAGCACTGAAGCTTTCTTT. This sequence joins TRBV18 and TRBJ1-1; no clear D. The germline V gene has CDR1 KGHSH and CDR2 LQKENI. Trimming removed 6 bases from V and 4 bases from J, with 12 bases in between. The CDR3 is 13 residues long.

The rearrangement links TRBV3-1 (or the pseudogene TRBV3-2) to TRBJ2-3; D gene uncertain. The V and J ends lost 1 base and 0 bases respectively, with 8 bases between them. This CDR3 is 15 amino acids long. Germline CDR1 and CDR2: LGHDT and YNNKEL (reference sequence). The CDR3, as DNA: TGTGCCAGCAGCCAAGCGCGTCTAAGCACAGATACGCAGTATTTT. Encoded protein: CASSQARLSTDTQYF.

CDR3 bases: TGTGCCAGCAGCCAAGGTTTCGGTAGCACCTTC. Translation: CASSQGFGSTF. V is TRBV3-1 (or the pseudogene TRBV3-2) and J is TRBJ1-2; D unclear. V was cut by 1 base and J by 13 bases, with 10 bases left in between. Germline CDR1 and CDR2: LGHDT and YNNKEL (reference sequence). The CDR3 spans 11 residues.

Note on this clone: The sample has other DNA sequences that encode this CDR3 too. J is TRBJ2-3 and V is TRBV7-3; 8 bases are shared with TRBD2. Looked up from germline, CDR1 is SGHTA and CDR2 is FQGTGA. This CDR3 has 14 residues. Trimming removed 2 bases from V and 5 bases from J; junction bases left unmatched: 3. Written as DNA, the CDR3 is TGTGCCAGCAGCTTAGCGGGAGGAATAGATACGCAGTATTTT. Encoded protein: CASSLAGGIDTQYF.

The CDR3 nucleotides are TGTGCCAGCAGTTTGGTCGGACAGGGGTTTAGCTCCTACGAGCAGTACTTC. Amino acids: CASSLVGQGFSSYEQYF. V is TRBV27 and J is TRBJ2-7; 9 nucleotides align to TRBD1. Germline-derived CDR1 and CDR2 are MNHEY and SMNVEV (reference sequence). The CDR3 is made up of 17 amino acids. V was pared by 3 bases and J by 0 bases, with 9 bases of the junction left unmatched.

The chain carries TRBV4-2 and TRBJ2-2, with D unclear. V was trimmed by 0 bases and J by 2 bases, leaving 10 bases between them. The CDR3 runs 16 residues. CDR1 and CDR2 from the germline V gene are LGHNA and YNFKEQ. This CDR3 is CASSQEGYRNTGELFF. As DNA, the CDR3 is TGTGCCAGCAGCCAAGAGGGTTACAGAAACACCGGGGAGCTGTTTTTT.

The rearrangement joins TRBV29-1 to TRBJ2-2; 8 nucleotides agree with TRBD1. The CDR3 loop spans 15 amino acids. The germline CDR1 and CDR2 sequences are SQVTM and ANQGSEA. V shed 2 bases, J shed 6 bases, and the junction held 8 bases outside the gene matches. CDR3 coding DNA: TGCAGCGTTGAACCTCGGACAGGGATGCCCGGGGAGCTGTTTTTT. Amino acid sequence: CSVEPRTGMPGELFF.

This sequence joins TRBV30 and TRBJ2-5, with TRBD2 matching 11 bases. The CDR3 has 14 amino acids. V lost 4 bases and J lost 4; bases outside the gene matches: 5. The V gene's germline CDR1 is GTSNPN and CDR2 SVGIG (reference sequence). CDR3 sequence: CAWTTGLAGETQYF. DNA of the CDR3: TGTGCCTGGACCACTGGACTAGCGGGAGAGACCCAGTACTTC.

Only one count was recorded for this clone. Other DNA sequences from this sample encode an identical CDR3 as well. The chain joins TRBV6-5 to TRBJ2-5, with TRBD2 identical over 8 bases. There are 15 residues in the CDR3. After removal of 0 bases from V and 4 bases from J, the junction contained 4 bases not matched to a gene. Germline CDR1 and CDR2: MNHEY and SVGAGI. CDR3: CASSYSGGGGETQYF. Written as DNA, the CDR3 is TGTGCCAGCAGTTACTCCGGGGGGGGAGGAGAGACCCAGTACTTC.

The J gene is TRBJ2-2, the V gene TRBV3-1 (or the pseudogene TRBV3-2); the D gene is possibly TRBD2 (6 bases). Trimming stripped 6 bases from V and 1 base from J, with 18 bases between. The CDR3 loop spans 17 amino acids. Germline V lookup: CDR1 LGHDT, CDR2 YNNKEL (reference sequence). The chain's CDR3 is CASRQINFGGNTGELFF. The CDR3 nucleotides read TGTGCCAGCAGGCAGATCAATTTCGGGGGGAACACCGGGGAGCTGTTTTTT.

CDR3 sequence: CASSLAETGELFF. CDR3 nucleotides: TGTGCCAGCAGCCTAGCGGAAACCGGGGAGCTGTTTTTT. The chain combines TRBV12-3 or TRBV12-4 with TRBJ2-2, with 7 bases lining up with TRBD2. The CDR3 has 13 amino acids. V lost 6 bases, J lost 5 bases, and 3 bases stayed unmatched.

The chain uses TRBV5-1 and TRBJ2-3, with D perhaps matching TRBD2 (5 bases). Deletions cut 1 base from V and 0 bases from J, with 15 bases between. CDR3 length: 17 amino acids. Germline CDR1 SGHRS, CDR2 YFSETQ. The CDR3 region has the DNA TGCGCCAGCAGCTTGAAGGTAGCGCCCGCGAGCACAGATACGCAGTATTTT. This codes for CASSLKVAPASTDTQYF.

The rearrangement uses TRBV5-5 and TRBJ1-1, with D hard to call. V dropped 1 base and J dropped 0 bases, with 7 bases sitting between them. CDR3 length equals 14 residues. Germline CDR1 and CDR2: SGHKS and YYEKEE (reference sequence). CDR3 sequence: CASSLFDMNTEAFF. CDR3 nucleotide sequence: TGTGCCAGCAGCTTGTTCGACATGAACACTGAAGCTTTCTTT.

This clone is a singleton in its sample. The chain employs TRBV7-8 and TRBJ2-7; TRBD2 aligns across 7 bases. V lost 7 bases and J lost 3; bases outside the gene matches: 6. The CDR3 covers 13 residues. Per germline, CDR1 SGHVS and CDR2 FQNEAQ. Here the CDR3 DNA reads TGTGCCAGCAACTCAACGGGGGGCTACGAGCAGTACTTC. Protein product: CASNSTGGYEQYF.

Only one count was recorded for this clone. This chain joins TRBV29-1 and TRBJ2-1; 12 bases fit TRBD1. Germline lookup yields CDR1 SQVTM and CDR2 ANQGSEA. This CDR3 contains 16 residues. Trimming cost V 2 bases and J 3 bases; bases outside gene matches: 5. This chain's CDR3 is CSVEPGTGGFYNEQFF. CDR3 bases: TGCAGCGTTGAACCTGGGACAGGGGGCTTCTACAATGAGCAGTTCTTC.

This chain connects TRBV6-5 to TRBJ2-5, with TRBD1 matching 7 bases. The CDR3 loop spans 13 amino acids. The V segment lost 10 bases and the J segment 7 bases; nucleotides outside the gene matches: 12. Germline loops: CDR1 MNHEY, CDR2 SVGAGI. This chain's CDR3 is CATKMRGPGTQYF. The DNA for the CDR3 is TGTGCCACAAAGATGAGGGGGCCTGGGACCCAGTACTTC.

In its sample, this clone was seen once. Other nucleotide sequences in the sample specify the same CDR3. This chain joins TRBV5-5 and TRBJ2-1; D uncertain. The V end was cut by 2 bases, the J end by 2 bases, with 2 bases between. The CDR3 contains 12 residues. The germline CDR1 and CDR2 sequences are SGHKS and YYEKEE (reference sequence). The CDR3, as DNA: TGTGCCAGCAGCTTTACCTACAATGAGCAGTTCTTC. It translates to CASSFTYNEQFF.

With regard to this clone: The same CDR3 can be traced to other DNA sequences in this sample. This chain joins TRBV19 and TRBJ2-7; weak D call: TRBD2 (6 bases). The V end lost 3 bases, the J end lost 6 bases, and 12 bases lay between the germline ends. This CDR3 has 13 amino acids. Germline V gives CDR1 LNHDA, CDR2 SQIVND (reference sequence). The CDR3 bases are TGTGCCAGTAGTATTGCCCCGCGGGGCGAGCAGTACTTC. Residues: CASSIAPRGEQYF.

The sample holds one count of this clone. The DNA of the CDR3 is TGTGCCAGCAGTGTGACTAGCGGGGGATATACCTACGAGCAGTACTTC. It specifies CASSVTSGGYTYEQYF. The genes are TRBV6-1 and TRBJ2-7; the match to TRBD2 covers 12 bases. V shed 4 bases, J shed 2 bases, and the junction held 6 bases outside the gene matches. Germline CDR1 MNHNS, CDR2 SASEGT. The CDR3 sequence is 16 residues long.

The chain combines TRBV24-1 with TRBJ1-2, with 9 nucleotides matching TRBD1. CDR3 length equals 14 residues. Losses at the gene ends were 1 base for V and 8 bases for J; bases not matched to a gene: 4. In germline, CDR1 is KGHDR, CDR2 SFDVKD. For the CDR3, the DNA is TGTGCCACCAGTGATTTTAACAGGGGGCACGGCTACACCTTC. Amino acids: CATSDFNRGHGYTF.

The J gene is TRBJ1-4, the V gene TRBV27; 8 bases align to TRBD1. J gave up 4 bases and V 6 bases, and 1 base lay outside the gene matches. This CDR3 is 13 amino acids long. From germline, CDR1 is MNHEY and CDR2 SMNVEV (reference sequence). As DNA, the CDR3 is TGTGCCAGCAGCGGACAGGGTAATGAAAAACTGTTTTTT. It encodes CASSGQGNEKLFF.

The rearrangement links TRBV27 to TRBJ2-2; TRBD2 is a possible D gene (5 bases). Trimming shortened V by 5 bases and J by 7 bases, and 14 bases separated the two germline ends. There are 14 residues in the CDR3. Germline V gene sequence: CDR1 MNHEY, CDR2 SMNVEV (reference sequence). CDR3 in amino acids: CASSLRAENGELFF. The CDR3 nucleotides read TGTGCCAGCAGTCTGAGGGCTGAGAACGGGGAGCTGTTTTTT.

This chain connects TRBV19 to TRBJ2-7, with D unclear. The CDR3 runs to 13 residues. Germline V gene sequence: CDR1 LNHDA, CDR2 SQIVND (reference sequence). Trimming removed 1 base at V and 4 bases at J, with 8 bases between. For the CDR3, the DNA is TGTGCCAGTAGTATAGGACACCATTACGAGCAGTACTTC. Its protein product is CASSIGHHYEQYF.

The CDR3 nucleotides read TGTGCCAGTAGTGAGGACAGGGATCAGCCCCAGCATTTT. Its translation: CASSEDRDQPQHF. The V call is TRBV19, the J call TRBJ1-5, with 8 bases lining up with TRBD1. Trimming cost V 5 bases and J 5 bases; bases outside gene matches: 2. Germline loops: CDR1 LNHDA, CDR2 SQIVND (reference sequence). This CDR3 spans 13 amino acids.

The V gene is TRBV6-5, the J gene TRBJ2-2; a weak D match, TRBD1 (5 bases). V shed 6 bases and J shed 3 bases, with 11 bases lying between them. Germline CDR1 and CDR2: MNHEY and SVGAGI. The CDR3 extends over 14 amino acids. The CDR3 region has the DNA TGTGCCAGCAGCCGTATCAGGGACACCGGGGAGCTGTTTTTT. Protein product: CASSRIRDTGELFF.

This chain uses TRBV12-5 with TRBJ2-7; 9 bases are shared with TRBD1. From germline, CDR1 is LGHNT and CDR2 FRNRAP. The CDR3 loop spans 16 amino acids. Losses at the gene ends were 5 bases for V and 3 bases for J; bases not matched to a gene: 11. CDR3: CASGLGQGPFYYEQYF. The CDR3 DNA is TGTGCTAGTGGTCTAGGACAGGGGCCCTTCTACTACGAGCAGTACTTC.

The chain combines TRBV14 with TRBJ1-3; TRBD1 matches 7 bases. The CDR3 length is 16 residues. V lost 4 bases, J lost 3 bases, and 9 bases stayed unmatched. Germline CDR1 and CDR2: SGHDN and FVKESK. CDR3 residues: CASSRRTGAHGNTIYF. As DNA, the CDR3 is TGTGCCAGCAGCCGAAGAACAGGGGCGCATGGAAACACCATATATTTT.

J is TRBJ2-7 and V is TRBV7-9, with 9 positions matching TRBD1. CDR1 is SEHNR, CDR2 FQNEAQ, per germline (reference sequence). V lost 4 bases and J lost 3; bases outside the gene matches: 10. The CDR3 covers 16 residues. The CDR3 is CASSSILGTGYYEQYF. For the CDR3, the DNA is TGTGCCAGCAGCTCCATTCTCGGGACAGGGTACTACGAGCAGTACTTC.

The chain links TRBV29-1 to TRBJ2-5; a possible D gene is TRBD1 (5 bases). Trimming took 4 bases from V and 2 from J, leaving 11 bases between them. The CDR3 spans 13 residues. Germline CDR1 and CDR2: SQVTM and ANQGSEA. The CDR3 region is CSVGGDQQETQYF. The CDR3 bases are TGCAGCGTTGGGGGCGATCAGCAAGAGACCCAGTACTTC.